These 26 T cell receptor beta chains originate from one sample sequenced in a study of cytomegalovirus exposure and HLA in healthy donors. Primers: 60 Vbeta forward and 13 Jbeta reverse. Repertoires were generated with immunoSEQ multiplex PCR, while TCRdb's copy carries only in-frame clones and drops some. Among about 130,000 clones listed, around 78% were seen once. The source material was PBMCs. These receptors were taken from a man between 60 and 70 years old in good health and CMV-seropositive.

This chain connects TRBV28 to TRBJ2-3; no firm D call. Germline CDR1 reads MDHEN; CDR2 reads SYDVKM. The CDR3 length is 13 residues. Trimming shortened V by 4 bases and J by 7 bases, and 12 bases separated the two germline ends. The CDR3 spells CASSSERLNTQYF. CDR3 sequence (DNA): TGTGCCAGCAGTTCAGAACGTCTCAATACGCAGTATTTT. The full variable domain, in which reference TRBV28 and TRBJ2-3 provide the parts outside the CDR3, is DVKVTQSSRYLVKRTGEKVFLECVQDMDHENMFWYRQDPGLGLRLIYFSYDVKMKEKGDIPEGYSVSREKKERFSLILESASTNQTSMYLCASSSERLNTQYFGPGTRLTVL.

The rearrangement joins TRBV27 to TRBJ1-3, with D hard to call. CDR3 length equals 13 residues. Germline CDR1 is MNHEY and CDR2 is SMNVEV (reference sequence). V gave up 3 bases and J gave up 9 bases, with 12 bases separating them. CDR3 sequence (DNA): TGTGCCAGCAGTTTGAGGGCCGGGTCCACCATATATTTT. This translates into CASSLRAGSTIYF.

This clone was observed a single time. As DNA, the CDR3 is TGCGCCAGCAGGAAGAACTGTACTTTCGAAGAGACCCAGTACTTC. Translation gives CASRKNCTFEETQYF. This chain connects TRBV10-1 to TRBJ2-5, with D unclear. Germline-derived CDR1 and CDR2 are WNHNN and SYGVQD (reference sequence). V was pared by 6 bases and J by 3 bases, with 17 bases between. The CDR3 contains 15 residues.

J is TRBJ1-5 and V is TRBV4-1; 8 bases are shared with TRBD1. Germline V gene lookup returns CDR1 MGHRA and CDR2 YSYEKL. There are 18 residues in the CDR3. V lost 2 bases and J lost 3; bases outside the gene matches: 12. DNA of the CDR3: TGCGCCAGCAGCCAACCACTCGCCACGACAGGGGACAATCAGCCCCAGCATTTT. The encoded protein is CASSQPLATTGDNQPQHF.

This clone was observed a handful of times. The genes are TRBV29-1 and TRBJ2-5; maybe TRBD1 (6 bases). TRBJ2-7 explains the end of the DNA better; the J call may be wrong. The CDR3 is 13 amino acids. The germline CDR1 and CDR2 sequences are SQVTM and ANQGSEA. DNA of the CDR3: TGCAGCGTTGCGATACAGGGAATGTACGAGCAGTACTTC. Translated, it gives CSVAIQGMYEQYF.

The J gene is TRBJ1-1, the V gene TRBV19; no reliable D call. The germline V gene encodes CDR1 LNHDA and CDR2 SQIVND (reference sequence). This CDR3 spans 13 amino acids. The ends were cut back, 3 bases at V and 0 bases at J, with 5 bases in the middle. The CDR3 DNA follows: TGTGCCAGTAGTATCTCCGTGAACACTGAAGCTTTCTTT. This codes for CASSISVNTEAFF.

This clone appeared once. The chain recombines TRBV13 with TRBJ2-7; possibly TRBD1 for D (6 bases). From germline, CDR1 is PRHDT and CDR2 FYEKMQ (reference sequence). The V end lost 3 bases, the J end lost 6 bases, and 12 bases lay between the germline ends. The CDR3 runs 13 residues. The CDR3 DNA sequence: TGTGCCAGCAGCTTCTCAGGGGCAGGCGAGCAGTACTTC. Protein: CASSFSGAGEQYF. The full variable domain, rest sourced from reference TRBV13 and TRBJ2-7, is AAGVIQSPRHLIKEKRETATLKCYPIPRHDTVYWYQQGPGQDPQFLISFYEKMQSDKGSIPDRFSAQQFSDYHSELNMSSLELGDSALYFCASSFSGAGEQYFGPGTRLTVT.

This clone was counted once. At one boundary the junction diverges from the germline segment, which might be a read error. The V and J genes are TRBV7-7 and TRBJ2-5, with TRBD1 as a possible D gene (6 bases). The CDR3 is 16 amino acids. Germline CDR1 is SSHAT and CDR2 is FNYEAQ (reference sequence). For the CDR3, the DNA is TGTGCTAGCAGCTTAGGCGGTCAGGGGTCCCAAGAGACCCAGTACTTC. Its translation is CASSLGGQGSQETQYF.

The chain is built from TRBV5-1 and TRBJ2-3, with TRBD2 identical over 7 bases. CDR3 length: 12 residues. CDR1 and CDR2 from the germline V gene are SGHRS and YFSETQ. With 7 bases clipped from V and 6 bases from J, the junction kept 5 bases outside the gene matches. Here the CDR3 DNA reads TGCGCCAGCTCTCGGGAGGTGGATACGCAGTATTTT. This sequence encodes CASSREVDTQYF.

This sequence joins TRBV11-3 and TRBJ2-3; D possibly corresponds to TRBD1 (5 bases). This CDR3 spans 15 amino acids. The germline V gene encodes CDR1 SGHNT and CDR2 YENEEA. V lost 5 bases, J lost 3 bases, and 15 bases lay in between. Written as DNA, the CDR3 is TGTGCCAGCAGCCCTGCAGGGTTAGTAACAGATACGCAGTATTTT. Amino acids: CASSPAGLVTDTQYF.

The chain combines TRBV30 with TRBJ1-2, with 8 bases identical to TRBD1. Germline V CDR1 and CDR2: GTSNPN, SVGIG (reference sequence). This CDR3 is built from 12 residues. V trimming: 8 bases; J trimming: 8 bases; junction bases outside the gene matches: 10. This CDR3 reads CADRGLVGGYTF. DNA for the CDR3: TGTGCCGACAGGGGTTTGGTCGGGGGCTACACCTTC.

V gene TRBV18 combines with J gene TRBJ1-5; 7 bases line up with TRBD1. The CDR3 loop spans 14 amino acids. With 3 bases clipped from V and 3 bases from J, the junction kept 2 bases outside the gene matches. CDR1 and CDR2 (germline): KGHSH, LQKENI. CDR3 loop: CASSPDRVNQPQHF. The CDR3, as DNA: TGTGCCAGCTCACCTGACAGGGTCAATCAGCCCCAGCATTTT.

The chain employs TRBV7-2 and TRBJ1-6; the match to TRBD1 covers 7 bases. CDR1 is SGHTA, CDR2 FQGNSA, per germline. V gave up 3 bases and J gave up 8 bases; unmatched junction bases: 1. The CDR3 loop spans 13 amino acids. CDR3 amino acids: CASSFTGDSPLHF. In DNA form, the CDR3 reads TGTGCCAGCAGCTTTACAGGGGATTCACCCCTCCACTTT. Full variable domain (missing parts from reference TRBV7-2 and TRBJ1-6): GAGVSQSPSNKVTEKGKDVELRCDPISGHTALYWYRQSLGQGLEFLIYFQGNSAPDKSGLPSDRFSAERTGGSVSTLTIQRTQQEDSAVYLCASSFTGDSPLHFGNGTRLTVT.

The rearrangement links TRBV27 to TRBJ1-5, with D uncertain. CDR1 and CDR2 from the germline V gene are MNHEY and SMNVEV (reference sequence). V was trimmed by 5 bases and J by 4 bases, leaving 12 bases between them. The CDR3 runs to 14 residues. The CDR3 sequence: CASSHEGGNQPQHF. CDR3 sequence (DNA): TGTGCCAGCAGTCATGAGGGAGGGAATCAGCCCCAGCATTTT.

The chain links TRBV7-2 to TRBJ1-1, with unresolved D. From germline, CDR1 is SGHTA and CDR2 FQGNSA. V lost 1 base, J lost 11 bases, and 14 bases lay in between. This CDR3 is 13 amino acids long. The CDR3 DNA follows: TGTGCCAGCAGCTTAGATATGGAGGGTACGGCTTTCTTT. Translated: CASSLDMEGTAFF.

V is TRBV27 and J is TRBJ1-6; D is perhaps TRBD1 (6 bases). CDR3 length: 17 residues. Germline V gives CDR1 MNHEY, CDR2 SMNVEV (reference sequence). Trimming left V 3 bases short and J 9 bases short, with 21 bases between. The CDR3 DNA reads TGTGCCAGCAGTTTGTCTCTACAGGGACGCGTAAGTTCACCCCTCCACTTT. This sequence encodes CASSLSLQGRVSSPLHF.

V and J are TRBV4-1 and TRBJ1-2; the match to TRBD1 covers 8 bases. The CDR3 runs to 15 residues. V shed 4 bases and J 1 base; nucleotides not matched to a gene: 5. From germline, CDR1 is MGHRA and CDR2 YSYEKL. Here the CDR3 DNA reads TGCGCCAGCAGCCGCGAAGGACAGGGTAACTATGGCTACACCTTC. It codes for CASSREGQGNYGYTF.

V gene TRBV11-2 combines with J gene TRBJ2-5, with a possible D match to TRBD2 (5 bases). The CDR3 has 13 amino acids. Deletions cut 5 bases from V and 5 bases from J, with 12 bases between. The germline V gene has CDR1 SGHAT and CDR2 FQNNGV. The CDR3 spells CASSRGPTETQYF. CDR3 in DNA: TGTGCCAGCAGCCGCGGGCCAACGGAGACCCAGTACTTC. The variable domain in full, with the rest retrieved from reference TRBV11-2 and TRBJ2-5, is EAGVAQSPRYKIIEKRQSVAFWCNPISGHATLYWYQQILGQGPKLLIQFQNNGVVDDSQLPKDRFSAERLKGVDSTLKIQPAKLEDSAVYLCASSRGPTETQYFGPGTRLLVL.

Only a few counts were recorded for this clone. The chain recombines TRBV7-8 with TRBJ1-5; D remains unclear. Germline V gene data show CDR1 as SGHVS and CDR2 as FQNEAQ. The V gene lost 2 bases and the J gene lost 7 bases, with 12 bases spanning the gap. The CDR3 has 14 amino acids. For the CDR3, the DNA is TGTGCCAGCAGCTTATCGACTGTCTACCAGCCCCAGCATTTT. It yields the protein CASSLSTVYQPQHF. Complete variable domain (other parts from reference TRBV7-8 and TRBJ1-5): GAGVSQSPRYKVAKRGQDVALRCDPISGHVSLFWYQQALGQGPEFLTYFQNEAQLDKSGLPSDRFFAERPEGSVSTLKIQRTQQEDSAVYLCASSLSTVYQPQHFGDGTRLSIL.

The sample holds a few counts of this clone. V usage is TRBV6-1 and J usage is TRBJ2-3, with 7 bases aligning to TRBD2. This CDR3 has 17 amino acids. V shed 1 base and J 3 bases; nucleotides not matched to a gene: 10. Germline V lookup: CDR1 MNHNS, CDR2 SASEGT. CDR3 protein: CASSEGPGGGGTDTQYF. CDR3 in DNA: TGTGCCAGCAGTGAAGGCCCTGGTGGGGGGGGGACAGATACGCAGTATTTT.

V gene TRBV5-1 combines with J gene TRBJ2-1; 12 nucleotides align to TRBD2. The length of the CDR3 is 17 residues. CDR1 SGHRS and CDR2 YFSETQ come from the germline V gene. The J segment lost 5 bases and the V segment lost 0 bases, leaving 6 bases of the junction unmatched. CDR3 nucleotide sequence: TGCGCCAGCAGCTTGGACCTAGCGGGGGGGGGAAACAATGAGCAGTTCTTC. Translated: CASSLDLAGGGNNEQFF.

About this clone: At one of its ends the junction is not consistent with the germline gene, which may arise from a read error. The chain links TRBV29-1 to TRBJ2-6, with TRBD1 as a possible D gene (5 bases). The CDR3 runs 16 residues. Germline CDR1 reads SQVTM; CDR2 reads ANQGSEA. CDR3 amino acids: CSVRHAELSGANVLAF. For the CDR3, the DNA is TGCAGCGTTCGACACGCCGAACTCTCTGGGGCCAACGTCCTGGCTTTC.

The chain joins TRBV5-4 to TRBJ2-7; 9 positions agree with TRBD1. The CDR3 totals 18 residues. CDR1 and CDR2 (germline): SGHNT, YYREEE (reference sequence). The trim removed 0 bases at V and 5 bases at J, leaving 15 bases unmatched. CDR3 bases: TGTGCCAGCAGCTTGGAGTTCGGTGGGGGACAGGGTAGCCACGAGCAGTACTTC. This codes for CASSLEFGGGQGSHEQYF. Complete variable domain (other parts from reference TRBV5-4 and TRBJ2-7): ETGVTQSPTHLIKTRGQQVTLRCSSQSGHNTVSWYQQALGQGPQFIFQYYREEENGRGNFPPRFSGLQFPNYSSELNVNALELDDSALYLCASSLEFGGGQGSHEQYFGPGTRLTVT.

This clone was observed once. J is TRBJ2-7 and V is TRBV7-2, with D perhaps TRBD1 (5 bases). The CDR3 consists of 15 residues. V was pared by 7 bases and J by 2 bases, with 18 bases between. Per the germline V gene, CDR1 is SGHTA and CDR2 is FQGNSA. The CDR3 spells CASTWGVSPAYEQYF. The DNA of the CDR3 is TGTGCCAGCACCTGGGGCGTCTCTCCCGCCTACGAGCAGTACTTC.

At least ten counts were recorded for this clone. This chain's CDR3 is CATSRGRGQYGYTF. In DNA form, the CDR3 reads TGTGCCACCAGCAGGGGCCGGGGTCAATATGGCTACACCTTC. The V call is TRBV15, the J call TRBJ1-2; no firm D call. Germline V gene sequence: CDR1 LNHNV, CDR2 YYDKDF (reference sequence). CDR3 size: 14 residues. V lost 3 bases, J lost 5 bases, and 13 bases lay in between.

The chain combines TRBV21-1 with TRBJ2-3; TRBD1, as called in the table, went unchecked against the DNA. TRBV21-1 is designated a pseudogene. The CDR3 runs 16 residues. The CDR3 DNA reads as TGTGCCAGCAGCACAGACAGGCGGTCCTTGGCAGATACGCAGTATTTT. This sequence encodes CASSTDRRSLADTQYF.